This T cell receptor beta chain was profiled in a study of cytomegalovirus exposure and HLA in healthy donors. Study details: About 85 million unique TCR sequences came from HLA-typed donors in an early release.

Healthy bone marrow donors made up the cohort. 13 Jbeta primers and 60 Vbeta primers were used for the PCR. This table comes from immunoSEQ multiplex PCR, and its TCRdb copy is limited to in-frame clones, with some not included. The data contain roughly 140,000 clones, roughly 85% of them singletons. Source material: PBMCs. This receptor was taken from a woman in her late teens or twenties in good health and CMV-seronegative.

CDR3 nucleotides: TGTGCCAGCAGTTTAAACGGGATAGGTGATACGCAGTATTTT. Its protein is CASSLNGIGDTQYF. The V call is TRBV27, the J call TRBJ2-3, with a tentative D call TRBD2 (5 bases). V was shortened by 2 bases and J by 6 bases, with 12 bases between the two germline ends. Germline loops: CDR1 MNHEY, CDR2 SMNVEV (reference sequence). The CDR3 loop spans 14 amino acids.